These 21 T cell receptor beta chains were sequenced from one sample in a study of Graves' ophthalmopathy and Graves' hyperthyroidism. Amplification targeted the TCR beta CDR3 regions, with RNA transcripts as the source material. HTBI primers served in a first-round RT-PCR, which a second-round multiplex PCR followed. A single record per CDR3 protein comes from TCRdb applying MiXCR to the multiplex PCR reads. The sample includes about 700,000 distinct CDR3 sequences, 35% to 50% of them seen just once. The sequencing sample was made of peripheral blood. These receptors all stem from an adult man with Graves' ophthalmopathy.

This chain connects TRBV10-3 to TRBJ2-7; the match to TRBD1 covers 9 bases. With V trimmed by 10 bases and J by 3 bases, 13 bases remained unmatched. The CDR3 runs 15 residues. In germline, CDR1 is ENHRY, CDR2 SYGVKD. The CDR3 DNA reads TGTGCCAGCAGGGAGGACAGGGGTCGAGACTACGAGCAGTACTTC. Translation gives CASREDRGRDYEQYF.

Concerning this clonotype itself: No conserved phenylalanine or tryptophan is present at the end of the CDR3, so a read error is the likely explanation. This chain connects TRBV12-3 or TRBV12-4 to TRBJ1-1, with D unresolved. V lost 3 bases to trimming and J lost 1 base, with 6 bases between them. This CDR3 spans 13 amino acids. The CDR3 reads CASSLNPNTEAFV. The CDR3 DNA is TGTGCCAGCAGTTTGAACCCGAACACTGAAGCTTTCGTT.

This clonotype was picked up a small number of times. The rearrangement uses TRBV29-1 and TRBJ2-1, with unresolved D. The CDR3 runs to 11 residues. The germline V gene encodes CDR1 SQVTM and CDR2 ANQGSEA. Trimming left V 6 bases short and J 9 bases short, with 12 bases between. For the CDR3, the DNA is TGCAGCGTGTCCCATCGAGGTGAGCAGTTCTTC. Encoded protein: CSVSHRGEQFF.

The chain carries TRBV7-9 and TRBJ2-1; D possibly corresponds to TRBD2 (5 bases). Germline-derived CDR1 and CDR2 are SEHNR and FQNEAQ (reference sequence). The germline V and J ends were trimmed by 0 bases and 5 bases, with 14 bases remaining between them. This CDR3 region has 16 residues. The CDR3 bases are TGTGCCAGCAGCTTAGCGGTCGGGGTGAGGGACAATGAGCAGTTCTTC. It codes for CASSLAVGVRDNEQFF. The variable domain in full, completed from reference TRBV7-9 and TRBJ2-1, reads DTGVSQNPRHKITKRGQNVTFRCDPISEHNRLYWYRQTLGQGPEFLTYFQNEAQLEKSRLLSDRFSAERPKGSFSTLEIQRTEQGDSAMYLCASSLAVGVRDNEQFFGPGTRLTVL.

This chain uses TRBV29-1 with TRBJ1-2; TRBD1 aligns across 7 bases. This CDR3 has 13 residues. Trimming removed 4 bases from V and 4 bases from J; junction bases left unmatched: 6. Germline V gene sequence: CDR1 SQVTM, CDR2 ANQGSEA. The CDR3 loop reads CSVAGGTAYGYTF. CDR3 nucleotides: TGCAGCGTTGCGGGAGGGACAGCCTATGGCTACACCTTC.

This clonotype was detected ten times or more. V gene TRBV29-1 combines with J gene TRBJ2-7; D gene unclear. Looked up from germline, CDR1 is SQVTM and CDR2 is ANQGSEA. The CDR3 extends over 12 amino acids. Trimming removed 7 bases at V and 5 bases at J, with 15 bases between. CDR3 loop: CSGALVRDEQYF. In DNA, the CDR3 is TGCAGCGGAGCCCTTGTGAGAGACGAGCAGTACTTC.

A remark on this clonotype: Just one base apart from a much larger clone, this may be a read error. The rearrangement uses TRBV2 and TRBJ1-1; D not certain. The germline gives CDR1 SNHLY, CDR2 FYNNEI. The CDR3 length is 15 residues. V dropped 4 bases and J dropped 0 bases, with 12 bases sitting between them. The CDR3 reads CASSADTAMNTEAFF. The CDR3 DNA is TGTGCCAGCAGTGCAGACACAGCTATGAACACTGAAGCTTTCTTT.

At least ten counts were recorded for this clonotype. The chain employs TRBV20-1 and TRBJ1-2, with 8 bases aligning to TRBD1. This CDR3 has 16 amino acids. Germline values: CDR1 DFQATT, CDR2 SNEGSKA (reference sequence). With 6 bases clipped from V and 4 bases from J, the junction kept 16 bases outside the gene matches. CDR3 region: CSALRSLTGAIYGYTF. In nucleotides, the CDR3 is TGCAGTGCGCTGAGGAGTTTGACAGGGGCGATCTATGGCTACACCTTC.

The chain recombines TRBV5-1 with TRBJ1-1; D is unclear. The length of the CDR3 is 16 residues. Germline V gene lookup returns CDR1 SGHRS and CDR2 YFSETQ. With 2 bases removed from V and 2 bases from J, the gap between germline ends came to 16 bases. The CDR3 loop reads CASSLRAHAGNTEAFF. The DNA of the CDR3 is TGCGCCAGCAGCTTACGGGCACATGCTGGAAACACTGAAGCTTTCTTT.

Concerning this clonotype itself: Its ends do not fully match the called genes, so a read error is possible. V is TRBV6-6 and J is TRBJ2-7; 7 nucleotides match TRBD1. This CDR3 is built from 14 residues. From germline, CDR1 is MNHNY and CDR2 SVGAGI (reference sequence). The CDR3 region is CASSYTGVSDEQYF. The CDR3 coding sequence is TGTGCCAGCAGTTACACAGGGGTCTCCGACGAGCAGTACTTC.

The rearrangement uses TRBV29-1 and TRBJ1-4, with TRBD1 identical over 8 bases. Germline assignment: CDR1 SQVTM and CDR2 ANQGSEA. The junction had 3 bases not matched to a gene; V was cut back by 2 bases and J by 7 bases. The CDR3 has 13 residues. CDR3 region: CSVELQGGEKLFF. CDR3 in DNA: TGCAGCGTTGAACTACAGGGGGGTGAAAAACTGTTTTTT.

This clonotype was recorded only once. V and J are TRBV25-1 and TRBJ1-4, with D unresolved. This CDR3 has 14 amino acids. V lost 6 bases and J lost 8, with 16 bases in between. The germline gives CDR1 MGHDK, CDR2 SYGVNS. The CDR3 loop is CASSPERVWEKLFF. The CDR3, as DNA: TGTGCCAGCAGCCCCGAGAGGGTTTGGGAAAAACTGTTTTTT.

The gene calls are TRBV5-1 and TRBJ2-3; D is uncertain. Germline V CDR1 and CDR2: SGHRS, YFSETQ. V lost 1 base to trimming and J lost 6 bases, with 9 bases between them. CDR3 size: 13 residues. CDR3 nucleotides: TGCGCCAGCAGCTTGACTTCCCCGGATACGCAGTATTTT. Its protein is CASSLTSPDTQYF.

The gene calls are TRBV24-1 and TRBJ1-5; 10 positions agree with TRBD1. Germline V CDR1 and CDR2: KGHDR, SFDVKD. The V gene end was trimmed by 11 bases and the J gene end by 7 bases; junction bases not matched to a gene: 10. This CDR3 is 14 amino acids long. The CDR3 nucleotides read TGTGCCAGCAGCCCGGGACAGGGGTTACAGCCCCAGCATTTT. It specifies CASSPGQGLQPQHF.

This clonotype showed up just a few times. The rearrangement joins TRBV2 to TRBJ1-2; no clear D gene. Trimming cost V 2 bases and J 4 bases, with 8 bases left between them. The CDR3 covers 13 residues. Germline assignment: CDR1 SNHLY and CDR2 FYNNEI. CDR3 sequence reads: CASSEWDRYGYTF. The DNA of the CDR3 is TGTGCCAGCAGTGAATGGGATCGCTATGGCTACACCTTC.

The CDR3 DNA reads as TGTGCCAGCAGTTTAGTGGGGTACAGGCAGTACTTC. This sequence encodes CASSLVGYRQYF. J is TRBJ2-7 and V is TRBV25-1; no clear D gene. CDR1 is MGHDK, CDR2 SYGVNS, per germline. The CDR3 contains 12 residues. The ends were cut back, 5 bases at V and 9 bases at J, with 14 bases in the middle.

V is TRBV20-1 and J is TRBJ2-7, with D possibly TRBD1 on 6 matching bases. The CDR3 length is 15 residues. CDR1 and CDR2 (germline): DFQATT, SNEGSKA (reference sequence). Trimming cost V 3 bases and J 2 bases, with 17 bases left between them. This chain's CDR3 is CSASTGTNPPYEQYF. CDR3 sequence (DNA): TGCAGTGCTAGCACGGGGACAAATCCCCCCTACGAGCAGTACTTC.

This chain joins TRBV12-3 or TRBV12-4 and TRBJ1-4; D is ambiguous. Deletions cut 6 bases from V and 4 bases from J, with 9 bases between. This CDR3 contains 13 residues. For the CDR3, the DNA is TGTGCCAGCAGGACGGGATTTAATGAAAAACTGTTTTTT. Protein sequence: CASRTGFNEKLFF.

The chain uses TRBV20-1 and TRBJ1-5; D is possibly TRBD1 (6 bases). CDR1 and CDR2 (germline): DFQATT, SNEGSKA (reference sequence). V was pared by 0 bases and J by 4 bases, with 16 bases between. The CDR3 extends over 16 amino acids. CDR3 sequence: CSARDTFRGYNQPQHF. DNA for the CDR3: TGCAGTGCTAGAGATACGTTCAGGGGATATAATCAGCCCCAGCATTTT.

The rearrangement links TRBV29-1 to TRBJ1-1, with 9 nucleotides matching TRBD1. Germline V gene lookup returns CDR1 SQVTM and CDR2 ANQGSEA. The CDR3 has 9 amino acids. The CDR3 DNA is TGCAGGGACAGGGGTGAAGCTTTCTTT. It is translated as CRDRGEAFF.

CDR3 amino acids: CASSQDLGQGAYEQYF. The CDR3, as DNA: TGTGCCAGCAGCCAAGATTTGGGTCAGGGAGCCTACGAGCAGTACTTC. This sequence joins TRBV7-2 and TRBJ2-7; the D gene could be TRBD1 or TRBD2 (5 bases each). CDR3 length: 16 amino acids. V lost 5 bases, J lost 2 bases, and 19 bases lay in between. CDR1 is SGHTA and CDR2 is FQGNSA in the germline V gene.